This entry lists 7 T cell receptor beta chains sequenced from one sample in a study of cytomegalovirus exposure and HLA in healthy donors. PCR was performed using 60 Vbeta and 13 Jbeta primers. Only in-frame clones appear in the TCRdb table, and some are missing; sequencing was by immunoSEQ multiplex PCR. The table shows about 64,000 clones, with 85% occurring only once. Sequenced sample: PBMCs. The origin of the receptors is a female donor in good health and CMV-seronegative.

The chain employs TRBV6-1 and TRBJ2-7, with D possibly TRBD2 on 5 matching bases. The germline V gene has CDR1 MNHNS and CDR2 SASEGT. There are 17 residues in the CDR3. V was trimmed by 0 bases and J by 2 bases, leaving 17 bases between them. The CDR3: CASSEASLLRGTYEQYF. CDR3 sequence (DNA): TGTGCCAGCAGTGAAGCTTCCCTATTACGGGGAACCTACGAGCAGTACTTC.

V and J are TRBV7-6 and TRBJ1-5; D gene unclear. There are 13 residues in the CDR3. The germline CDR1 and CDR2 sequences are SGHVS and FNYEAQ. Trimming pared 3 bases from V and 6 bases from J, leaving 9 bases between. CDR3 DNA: TGTGCCAGCAGCTTCGGAGGTGTTCAGCCCCAGCATTTT. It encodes CASSFGGVQPQHF.

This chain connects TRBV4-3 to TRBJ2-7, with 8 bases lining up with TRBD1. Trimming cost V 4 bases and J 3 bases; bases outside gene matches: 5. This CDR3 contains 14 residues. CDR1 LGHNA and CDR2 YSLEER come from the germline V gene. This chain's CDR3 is CASSPAGGRYEQYF. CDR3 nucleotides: TGCGCCAGCAGCCCAGCAGGGGGCCGCTACGAGCAGTACTTC.

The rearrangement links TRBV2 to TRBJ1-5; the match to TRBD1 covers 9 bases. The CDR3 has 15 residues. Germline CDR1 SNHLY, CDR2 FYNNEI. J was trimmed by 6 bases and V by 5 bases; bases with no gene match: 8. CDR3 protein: CASSIDRGIGQPQHF. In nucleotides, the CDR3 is TGTGCCAGCAGTATCGACAGGGGGATCGGTCAGCCCCAGCATTTT.

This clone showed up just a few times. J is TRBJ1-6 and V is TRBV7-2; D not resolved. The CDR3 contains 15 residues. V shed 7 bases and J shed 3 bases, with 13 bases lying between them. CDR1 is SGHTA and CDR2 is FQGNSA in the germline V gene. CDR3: CASKPAADYNSPLHF. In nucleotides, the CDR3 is TGTGCCAGCAAACCTGCGGCAGACTATAATTCACCCCTCCACTTT.

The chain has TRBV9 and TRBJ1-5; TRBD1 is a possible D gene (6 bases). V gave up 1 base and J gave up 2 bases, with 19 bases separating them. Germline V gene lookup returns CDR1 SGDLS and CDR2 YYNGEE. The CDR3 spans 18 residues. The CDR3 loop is CASSVSRTEKPRNQPQHF. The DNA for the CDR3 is TGTGCCAGCAGCGTATCCCGGACAGAAAAACCCCGCAATCAGCCCCAGCATTTT.

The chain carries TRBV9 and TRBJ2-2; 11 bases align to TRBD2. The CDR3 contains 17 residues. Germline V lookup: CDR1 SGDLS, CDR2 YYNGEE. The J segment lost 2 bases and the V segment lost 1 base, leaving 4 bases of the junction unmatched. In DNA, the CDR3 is TGTGCCAGCAGCGTATCGGGACTAGCGGCCAACACCGGGGAGCTGTTTTTT. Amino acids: CASSVSGLAANTGELFF.